These 28 T cell receptor beta chains were sequenced from one sample in a study of T cells in Graves' hyperthyroidism and ophthalmopathy (dated by TCRdb to the late 2010s). Libraries were prepared through multiplex PCR. For sequencing, an Illumina HiSeq 2000 was employed. The TCR beta CDR3 regions were amplified from RNA transcripts. A first-round RT-PCR of the TCR CDR3 used the HTBI primer set with the Qiagen OneStep RT-PCR kit. The raw public data were reprocessed by TCRdb itself: fastp quality trimming at Q25, MiXCR clonotype calling, in-frame beta chains only. CDR3 protein duplicates are merged, each entry listing the most common genes and DNA. The sample has about half a million distinct CDR3 sequences on record, 16% of them singletons. The ten largest clones take up around 32% of the sample. The sequencing sample was made of blood. All receptors derive from a woman in her twenties or thirties with Graves' ophthalmopathy.

Many counts were recorded for this clonotype. This chain joins TRBV14 and TRBJ2-5; 8 positions agree with TRBD1. CDR1 is SGHDN and CDR2 is FVKESK in the germline V gene. V lost 4 bases to trimming and J lost 5 bases; unmatched junction nucleotides: 9. CDR3 length equals 15 residues. CDR3 amino acids: CASSRRQGNRETQYF. The CDR3 DNA is TGTGCCAGCAGCCGAAGACAGGGGAACCGGGAGACCCAGTACTTC.

This clonotype was picked up many times. This chain uses TRBV3-1 with TRBJ2-7; 8 bases agree with TRBD2. This CDR3 is 16 amino acids long. CDR1 LGHDT and CDR2 YNNKEL come from the germline V gene (reference sequence). Germline trimming cut 0 bases from V and 3 bases from J; bases unmatched to any gene: 7. The CDR3: CASSQDRLAPYYEQYF. CDR3 coding DNA: TGTGCCAGCAGCCAAGACCGACTAGCGCCGTACTACGAGCAGTACTTC.

The table lists this clonotype with a few counts. The chain recombines TRBV12-3 or TRBV12-4 with TRBJ2-7; 7 bases match TRBD1. V lost 5 bases and J lost 0; bases outside the gene matches: 10. CDR3 length: 16 amino acids. The CDR3 reads CASSGHGTDTSYEQYF. CDR3 nucleotides: TGTGCCAGCAGTGGACACGGGACAGATACCTCCTACGAGCAGTACTTC.

This clonotype was seen ten or more times. The rearrangement uses TRBV28 and TRBJ2-2; the D is unclear. Looked up from germline, CDR1 is MDHEN and CDR2 is SYDVKM. CDR3 length: 15 amino acids. V gave up 3 bases and J gave up 5 bases, with 13 bases separating them. CDR3 residues: CASSLKGSLTGELFF. Here the CDR3 DNA reads TGTGCCAGCAGTTTGAAGGGCAGTTTAACCGGGGAGCTGTTTTTT.

This sequence joins TRBV29-1 and TRBJ1-1; no firm D call. Trimming removed 5 bases at V and 4 bases at J, with 8 bases between. The V gene's germline CDR1 is SQVTM and CDR2 ANQGSEA. The CDR3 consists of 11 residues. The CDR3 DNA sequence: TGCAGCGTTTCCAGGTCCACTGAAGCTTTCTTT. This gives the protein CSVSRSTEAFF.

This clonotype was counted only a few times. The CDR3 DNA is TGTGCCAGTACTTGGGTTAGCGGGAGAAACACCGGGGAGCTGTTTTTT. Its translation: CASTWVSGRNTGELFF. This chain uses TRBV19 with TRBJ2-2, with 9 bases aligning to TRBD2. The trim removed 7 bases at V and 2 bases at J, leaving 8 bases unmatched. Germline lookup yields CDR1 LNHDA and CDR2 SQIVND (reference sequence). The CDR3 sequence is 16 residues long.

This clonotype was seen more than once but under ten times. V usage is TRBV19 and J usage is TRBJ2-1, with 12 bases aligning to TRBD2. The V segment lost 3 bases and the J segment 8 bases; nucleotides outside the gene matches: 5. Germline lookup yields CDR1 LNHDA and CDR2 SQIVND (reference sequence). The CDR3 covers 15 residues. CDR3: CASSIGLAGGYEQFF. CDR3 nucleotides: TGTGCCAGTAGTATTGGGCTAGCGGGAGGGTATGAGCAGTTCTTC.

This clonotype has ten or more counts. The genes are TRBV7-2 and TRBJ1-1; no clear D gene. This CDR3 has 15 residues. Germline lookup yields CDR1 SGHTA and CDR2 FQGNSA. Trimming removed 2 bases at V and 6 bases at J, with 16 bases between. The CDR3 spells CASSLLSGVTAEAFF. CDR3 DNA sequence: TGTGCCAGCAGCTTACTTTCTGGGGTCACGGCTGAAGCTTTCTTT.

This clonotype was counted at least ten times. The chain's CDR3 is CASSLGTGRGEQYF. The CDR3 coding sequence is TGTGCCAGCAGTTTGGGGACAGGGAGAGGAGAGCAGTACTTC. This rearrangement joins TRBV12-3 or TRBV12-4 to TRBJ2-7, with TRBD1 matching 9 bases. V was pared by 3 bases and J by 7 bases, with 7 bases of the junction left unmatched. This CDR3 spans 14 amino acids.

This clonotype showed up just a few times. The V call is TRBV20-1, the J call TRBJ1-6, with a weak D call TRBD1 (6 bases). Trimming left V 7 bases short and J 4 bases short, with 11 bases between. Germline V gene sequence: CDR1 DFQATT, CDR2 SNEGSKA (reference sequence). The CDR3 is 13 residues long. CDR3 DNA: TGCAGTGTTACCGGGACATATAATTCACCCCTCCACTTT. The encoded protein is CSVTGTYNSPLHF.

The CDR3 nucleotides read TGTGCCAGCAGCCCGGATGTTGGAGCCCAAGAGACCCAGTACTTC. Amino acid sequence: CASSPDVGAQETQYF. The chain links TRBV5-4 to TRBJ2-5, with D unresolved. The CDR3 sequence is 15 residues long. Trimming took off 4 bases at V and 1 base at J, with 14 bases between the two ends. Germline values: CDR1 SGHNT, CDR2 YYREEE (reference sequence). Supplemented by reference TRBV5-4 and TRBJ2-5, the full variable domain reads ETGVTQSPTHLIKTRGQQVTLRCSSQSGHNTVSWYQQALGQGPQFIFQYYREEENGRGNFPPRFSGLQFPNYSSELNVNALELDDSALYLCASSPDVGAQETQYFGPGTRLLVL.

The chain has TRBV6-5 and TRBJ1-5, with D maybe TRBD1 (6 bases). The V gene lost 4 bases and the J gene lost 1 base, with 17 bases spanning the gap. CDR3 length: 17 residues. The germline CDR1 and CDR2 sequences are MNHEY and SVGAGI. This chain's CDR3 is CASSFPNRDGSNQPQHF. The DNA for the CDR3 is TGTGCCAGCAGTTTTCCAAACAGGGATGGCAGCAATCAGCCCCAGCATTTT.

The chain is built from TRBV12-3 or TRBV12-4 and TRBJ2-1, with D tentatively TRBD1 or TRBD2 (6 bases each). Trimming took off 2 bases at V and 0 bases at J, with 14 bases between the two ends. The CDR3 covers 17 residues. The CDR3 DNA sequence: TGTGCCAGCAGTTTATGGGGGCGGGGAGACTCCTACAATGAGCAGTTCTTC. It yields the protein CASSLWGRGDSYNEQFF.

The J gene is TRBJ2-7, the V gene TRBV28; possible D gene TRBD1, 5 bases. The CDR3 loop spans 14 amino acids. Germline V gene sequence: CDR1 MDHEN, CDR2 SYDVKM. V shed 3 bases and J shed 3 bases, with 12 bases lying between them. Written as DNA, the CDR3 is TGTGCCAGCAGTTTGGGGCTCGAGGTCTACGAGCAGTACTTC. It is translated as CASSLGLEVYEQYF.

This clonotype was picked up many times. The rearrangement uses TRBV20-1 and TRBJ2-5; tentative D call: TRBD1 (6 bases). Between the trimmed V and J ends, which lost 6 bases and 4 bases, there was a span of 12 bases. CDR1 and CDR2 from the germline V gene are DFQATT and SNEGSKA (reference sequence). The CDR3 loop spans 12 amino acids. The CDR3 protein is CSAWTARETQYF. In DNA form, the CDR3 reads TGCAGTGCATGGACAGCCAGAGAGACCCAGTACTTC.

As DNA, the CDR3 is TGTGCCAGCAGTTACGCTGGGCGCGAGCAGTACTTC. Protein: CASSYAGREQYF. The rearrangement uses TRBV6-5 and TRBJ2-7; D is unresolved. The CDR3 extends over 12 amino acids. CDR1 and CDR2 from the germline V gene are MNHEY and SVGAGI. V was clipped by 2 bases and J by 6 bases, with 8 bases between them.

The table lists this clonotype with a few counts. This chain links TRBV6-2 or TRBV6-3 with TRBJ2-7; D may be TRBD2 (5 bases). CDR1 is MNHEY and CDR2 is SVGEGT in the germline V gene. V gave up 7 bases and J gave up 0 bases, with 13 bases separating them. This CDR3 is built from 14 residues. For the CDR3, the DNA is TGTGCCAGCAAGAAGATAGCGTACTCCTACGAGCAGTACTTC. The encoded protein is CASKKIAYSYEQYF.

The J gene is TRBJ2-3, the V gene TRBV12-5, with D tentatively TRBD1 (6 bases). The V end was cut by 5 bases, the J end by 2 bases, with 17 bases between. Looked up from germline, CDR1 is LGHNT and CDR2 is FRNRAP. There are 16 residues in the CDR3. The DNA for the CDR3 is TGTGCTAGTGGTCTCGACGGACAGAGATCCACAGATACGCAGTATTTT. Translated: CASGLDGQRSTDTQYF.

A few counts support this clonotype. This rearrangement joins TRBV9 to TRBJ2-1, with D maybe TRBD2 (6 bases). Germline lookup yields CDR1 SGDLS and CDR2 YYNGEE. Trimming shortened V by 4 bases and J by 10 bases, and 15 bases separated the two germline ends. The CDR3 is made up of 13 amino acids. CDR3 nucleotides: TGTGCCAGCAGCCCGGGGGTAGCCGGCGAGCAGTTCTTC. It yields the protein CASSPGVAGEQFF.

This clonotype was observed a few times. J is TRBJ2-6 and V is TRBV29-1; D may be TRBD1 (5 bases). Per germline, CDR1 SQVTM and CDR2 ANQGSEA. This CDR3 spans 14 amino acids. V was shortened by 6 bases and J by 4 bases, with 13 bases between the two germline ends. CDR3 region: CSVQVAAGANVLTF. The CDR3, as DNA: TGCAGCGTACAGGTCGCGGCGGGGGCCAACGTCCTGACTTTC.

In this sample, this clonotype turned up many times. The chain links TRBV20-1 to TRBJ2-5; no firm D call. Germline CDR1 and CDR2: DFQATT and SNEGSKA (reference sequence). The V and J ends lost 5 bases and 6 bases respectively, with 13 bases between them. The CDR3 has 12 amino acids. In nucleotides, the CDR3 is TGCAGTGCTCTCCGAGAAGTCCAGACCCAGTACTTC. This codes for CSALREVQTQYF.

V gene TRBV6-1 combines with J gene TRBJ2-6; D call uncertain. Looked up from germline, CDR1 is MNHNS and CDR2 is SASEGT. This CDR3 has 15 residues. Trimming pared 4 bases from V and 1 base from J, leaving 8 bases between. As DNA, the CDR3 is TGTGCCAGCAGTGGACGAACATCTGGGGCCAACGTCCTGACTTTC. It yields the protein CASSGRTSGANVLTF.

The V gene is TRBV6-5, the J gene TRBJ2-5; 7 positions agree with TRBD1. The germline V gene encodes CDR1 MNHEY and CDR2 SVGAGI. The CDR3 is 18 residues long. V gave up 4 bases and J gave up 6 bases; unmatched junction bases: 20. Here the CDR3 reads CASSCFPLRRTGVKTQYF. DNA for the CDR3: TGTGCCAGCAGTTGCTTTCCGTTGCGTAGAACAGGGGTGAAGACCCAGTACTTC.

The J gene is TRBJ2-7, the V gene TRBV7-9; 9 nucleotides line up with TRBD1. After removal of 6 bases from V and 3 bases from J, the junction contained 12 bases not matched to a gene. CDR3 size: 16 residues. From germline, CDR1 is SEHNR and CDR2 FQNEAQ (reference sequence). The CDR3 nucleotides are TGTGCCAGCAGTTCTAGAACGGGACAGGGTCTCTACGAGCAGTACTTC. Translated: CASSSRTGQGLYEQYF. Full variable domain (rest looked up from reference TRBV7-9 and TRBJ2-7): DTGVSQNPRHKITKRGQNVTFRCDPISEHNRLYWYRQTLGQGPEFLTYFQNEAQLEKSRLLSDRFSAERPKGSFSTLEIQRTEQGDSAMYLCASSSRTGQGLYEQYFGPGTRLTVT.

This clonotype was picked up many times. The chain joins TRBV2 to TRBJ2-5; D is ambiguous. The CDR3 contains 12 residues. The germline V gene has CDR1 SNHLY and CDR2 FYNNEI. Trimming shortened V by 11 bases and J by 3 bases, and 13 bases separated the two germline ends. CDR3 residues: CASGPIEETQYF. Written as DNA, the CDR3 is TGTGCCTCCGGACCAATAGAAGAGACCCAGTACTTC.

The chain has TRBV2 and TRBJ1-1; no clear D. CDR1 SNHLY and CDR2 FYNNEI come from the germline V gene. Trimming took 6 bases from V and 1 from J, leaving 15 bases between them. CDR3 size: 15 residues. CDR3 residues: CASSGPTEPNTEAFF. The CDR3 nucleotides read TGTGCCAGCAGCGGGCCGACCGAACCGAACACTGAAGCTTTCTTT.

The chain recombines TRBV6-4 with TRBJ2-3; D is unclear. V lost 6 bases, J lost 6 bases, and 10 bases lay in between. The CDR3 sequence is 12 residues long. From germline, CDR1 is MRHNA and CDR2 SNTAGT. In DNA, the CDR3 is TGTGCCAGCAGAGGCCCCACGGATACGCAGTATTTT. This codes for CASRGPTDTQYF.

A remark on this clonotype: It may be a read error: a sequence one base away is much more abundant. This chain uses TRBV9 with TRBJ2-1; the D is unclear. The CDR3 has 13 residues. Germline assignment: CDR1 SGDLS and CDR2 YYNGEE. For the CDR3, the DNA is TGTGCCAGCAGGGTAGTGTCCGGAAATGAGCAGTTCTTC. Translated: CASRVVSGNEQFF.